The TCR beta chain under discussion was sequenced for a study of blood T cell repertoires in COVID-19. For the study at large: Sources were T cells, B-cell-depleted T cells, or PBMCs; the material itself was cDNA or gDNA.

Under the authors' procedure: Reference gene primer amplification yielded estimated nucleated cell counts. Clones were read by immunoSEQ multiplex PCR, and TCRdb kept only the in-frame ones, dropping some. The DNA was the basis for D and trimming; V, J and clone size are from that table. The table records hundreds of thousands of clones, approximately 87% of them present only once. Germline V gene data show CDR1 as LGHDT and CDR2 as YNNKEL (reference sequence). V was cut by 6 bases and J by 3 bases, with 14 bases left in between. The CDR3 extends over 14 amino acids. The sequenced sample consisted of PBMCs or T cells enriched from blood (not recorded which). This clonotype was sampled from a man between 35 and 55 years old in a cohort exposed to, infected with or recovered from COVID-19 (not recorded which). This chain uses TRBV3-1 (or the pseudogene TRBV3-2) with TRBJ1-2; the D is unclear. In DNA form, the CDR3 reads TGTGCCAGCAGTCAAAGCCCCTTGCACTATGGCTACACCTTC. It codes for CASSQSPLHYGYTF.